This T cell receptor beta chain was found in a study of T cell changes during pregnancy in multiple sclerosis. TCRdb's table, derived via immunoSEQ multiplex PCR, lists solely in-frame clones and lacks some. The table shows 45,000 to 55,000 clones, with almost 95% occurring only once. This clonotype originated in a female donor in good health, enrolled as a control in a pregnancy study. The sample in question was CD4+ T cells from peripheral blood mononuclear cells, obtained in the second trimester of pregnancy.

CDR3 sequence: CASSLAQLGTDTQYF. The CDR3 bases are TGCGCCAGCAGCTTGGCCCAGCTAGGCACAGATACGCAGTATTTT. V is TRBV5-1 and J is TRBJ2-3; the D is unclear. CDR1 SGHRS and CDR2 YFSETQ come from the germline V gene. V lost 0 bases and J lost 1, with 9 bases in between. This CDR3 is 15 amino acids long.